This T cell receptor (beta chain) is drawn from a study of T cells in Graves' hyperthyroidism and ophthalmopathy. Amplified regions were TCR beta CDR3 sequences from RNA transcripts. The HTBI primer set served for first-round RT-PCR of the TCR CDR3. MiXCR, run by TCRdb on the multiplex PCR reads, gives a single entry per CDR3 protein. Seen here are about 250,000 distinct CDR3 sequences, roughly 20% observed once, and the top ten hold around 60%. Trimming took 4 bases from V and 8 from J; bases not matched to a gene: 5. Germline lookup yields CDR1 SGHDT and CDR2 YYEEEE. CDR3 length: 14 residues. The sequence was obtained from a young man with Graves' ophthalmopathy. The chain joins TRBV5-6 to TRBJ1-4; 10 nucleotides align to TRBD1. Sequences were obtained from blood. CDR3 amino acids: CASSIGTGAEKLFF. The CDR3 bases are TGTGCCAGCAGCATCGGGACAGGGGCGGAAAAACTGTTTTTT.